Presented here are 8 T cell receptor beta chains from one specimen sequenced in a study of T cell responses to AZD1222 COVID-19 vaccine. Sequencing used immunoSEQ multiplex PCR; TCRdb keeps in-frame clones, though not all of them. The table includes approximately 84,000 clones, 80% to 90% detected once. Source: peripheral blood, taken 28 days after the second AZD1222 dose. The receptor source for this set is an adult who received the AZD1222 COVID-19 vaccine.

The V call is TRBV6-5, the J call TRBJ2-7; 9 bases align to TRBD1. CDR1 is MNHEY, CDR2 SVGAGI, per germline. This CDR3 comprises 12 residues. After removal of 5 bases from V and 7 bases from J, the junction contained 3 bases not matched to a gene. The DNA of the CDR3 is TGTGCCAGCAGTCTACAGGGGGCGGAGCAGTACTTC. Amino acid sequence: CASSLQGAEQYF.

The chain's CDR3 is CASSPWDGMNTEAFF. CDR3 bases: TGTGCCAGCAGCCCCTGGGACGGCATGAACACTGAAGCTTTCTTT. This chain connects TRBV3-1 (or the pseudogene TRBV3-2) to TRBJ1-1; D is possibly TRBD1 (5 bases). Germline V lookup: CDR1 LGHDT, CDR2 YNNKEL (reference sequence). The V and J ends lost 4 bases and 0 bases respectively, with 12 bases between them. CDR3 length: 15 residues.

Only a few counts were recorded for this clone. The chain carries TRBV5-4 and TRBJ2-1; perhaps TRBD2 as D (6 bases). V was clipped by 4 bases and J by 2 bases, with 16 bases between them. This CDR3 contains 16 residues. CDR1 and CDR2 from the germline V gene are SGHNT and YYREEE (reference sequence). The CDR3 nucleotides are TGTGCCAGCAGCCCAGTTGGGGGGAACACCTACAATGAGCAGTTCTTC. Translated, it gives CASSPVGGNTYNEQFF.

V usage is TRBV29-1 and J usage is TRBJ2-3; 9 nucleotides line up with TRBD2. Germline CDR1 and CDR2: SQVTM and ANQGSEA. V shed 7 bases, J shed 0 bases, and the junction held 8 bases outside the gene matches. The CDR3 consists of 15 residues. The CDR3 coding sequence is TGCAGCGCAACGACTAGCGGCCTTAGCACAGATACGCAGTATTTT. Protein product: CSATTSGLSTDTQYF.

V is TRBV19 and J is TRBJ1-5, with D tentatively TRBD1 (6 bases). From germline, CDR1 is LNHDA and CDR2 SQIVND (reference sequence). This CDR3 comprises 13 residues. V dropped 9 bases and J dropped 5 bases, with 14 bases sitting between them. This chain's CDR3 is CASNTGLHQPQHF. CDR3 DNA sequence: TGTGCCAGCAACACAGGGTTGCATCAGCCCCAGCATTTT.

CDR3 nucleotides: TGTGCCAGCAGTTTATTGACCGGGACAGGGCCCTACAATGAGCAGTTCTTC. This encodes CASSLLTGTGPYNEQFF. The chain recombines TRBV27 with TRBJ2-1; 9 bases map to TRBD1. V lost 1 base to trimming and J lost 2 bases; unmatched junction nucleotides: 6. From germline, CDR1 is MNHEY and CDR2 SMNVEV (reference sequence). The CDR3 sequence is 17 residues long.

The chain has TRBV19 and TRBJ1-1, with D tentatively TRBD1 (5 bases). Germline V lookup: CDR1 LNHDA, CDR2 SQIVND (reference sequence). The ends were cut back, 1 base at V and 0 bases at J, with 12 bases in the middle. The CDR3 spans 16 residues. CDR3 nucleotide sequence: TGTGCCAGTAGTATAGGGACGGGGCCGATGAACACTGAAGCTTTCTTT. Translating gives CASSIGTGPMNTEAFF.

This chain links TRBV6-2 or TRBV6-3 with TRBJ1-2; no clear D gene. The germline V gene has CDR1 MNHEY and CDR2 SVGEGT. The V gene lost 4 bases and the J gene lost 8 bases, with 14 bases spanning the gap. The CDR3 contains 13 residues. The CDR3: CASSSRTPEGYTF. The CDR3 DNA follows: TGTGCCAGCAGTTCCAGGACGCCGGAAGGCTACACCTTC.